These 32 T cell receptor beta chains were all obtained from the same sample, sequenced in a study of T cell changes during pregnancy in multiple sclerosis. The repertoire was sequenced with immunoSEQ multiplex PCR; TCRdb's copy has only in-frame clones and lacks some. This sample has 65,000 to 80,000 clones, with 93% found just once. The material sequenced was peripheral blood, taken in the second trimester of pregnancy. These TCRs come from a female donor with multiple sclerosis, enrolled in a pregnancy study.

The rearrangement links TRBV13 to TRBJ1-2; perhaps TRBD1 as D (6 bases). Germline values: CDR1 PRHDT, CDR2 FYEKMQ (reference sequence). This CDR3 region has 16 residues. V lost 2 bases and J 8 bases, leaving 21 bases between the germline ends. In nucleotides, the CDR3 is TGTGCCAGCAGCTTAAGTGTGGCAGGGGCCTGGGGGGGCTACACCTTC. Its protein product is CASSLSVAGAWGGYTF.

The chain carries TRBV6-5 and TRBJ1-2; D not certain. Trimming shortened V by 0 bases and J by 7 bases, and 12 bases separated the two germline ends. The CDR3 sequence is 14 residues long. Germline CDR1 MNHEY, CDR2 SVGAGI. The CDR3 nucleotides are TGTGCCAGCAGTTACTCCGAGGCAATTTCTGGCTACACCTTC. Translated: CASSYSEAISGYTF.

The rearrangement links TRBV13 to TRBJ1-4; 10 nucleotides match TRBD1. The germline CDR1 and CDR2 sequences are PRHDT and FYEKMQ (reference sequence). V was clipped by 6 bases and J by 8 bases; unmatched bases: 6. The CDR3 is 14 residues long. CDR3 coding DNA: TGTGCCAGCAGGAGACAGGGGGCGGGCGAAAAACTGTTTTTT. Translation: CASRRQGAGEKLFF.

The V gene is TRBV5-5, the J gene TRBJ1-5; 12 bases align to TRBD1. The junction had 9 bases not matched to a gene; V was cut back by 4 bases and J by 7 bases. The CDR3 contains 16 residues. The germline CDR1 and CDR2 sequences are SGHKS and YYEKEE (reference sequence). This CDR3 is CASSPGTGGGAQPQHF. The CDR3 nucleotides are TGTGCCAGCAGCCCTGGGACAGGGGGCGGAGCGCAGCCCCAGCATTTT.

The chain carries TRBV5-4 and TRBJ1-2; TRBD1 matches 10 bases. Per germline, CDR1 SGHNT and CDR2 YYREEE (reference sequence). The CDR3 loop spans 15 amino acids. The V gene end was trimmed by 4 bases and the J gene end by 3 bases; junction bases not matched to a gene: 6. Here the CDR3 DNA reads TGTGCCAGCAGCCCACGACAGGGGGCTGACTATGGCTACACCTTC. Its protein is CASSPRQGADYGYTF.

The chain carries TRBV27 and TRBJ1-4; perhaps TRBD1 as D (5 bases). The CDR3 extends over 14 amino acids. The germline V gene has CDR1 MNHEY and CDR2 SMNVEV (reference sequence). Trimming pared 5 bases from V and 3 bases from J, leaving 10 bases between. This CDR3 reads CASSLQGANEKLFF. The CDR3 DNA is TGTGCCAGCAGTCTTCAGGGTGCTAATGAAAAACTGTTTTTT.

The CDR3 sequence: CATSPRQGFYEQYF. The CDR3 nucleotides read TGTGCCACCAGCCCTCGACAGGGTTTCTACGAGCAGTACTTC. The V call is TRBV15, the J call TRBJ2-7; 7 nucleotides line up with TRBD1. Germline V gene lookup returns CDR1 LNHNV and CDR2 YYDKDF (reference sequence). The CDR3 consists of 14 residues. V lost 5 bases to trimming and J lost 3 bases; unmatched junction nucleotides: 7.

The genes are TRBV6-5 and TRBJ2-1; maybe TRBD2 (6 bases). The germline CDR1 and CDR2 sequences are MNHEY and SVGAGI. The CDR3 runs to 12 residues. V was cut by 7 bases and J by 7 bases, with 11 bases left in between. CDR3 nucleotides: TGTGCCAGCACTAGCGTGGGGAATGAGCAGTTCTTC. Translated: CASTSVGNEQFF.

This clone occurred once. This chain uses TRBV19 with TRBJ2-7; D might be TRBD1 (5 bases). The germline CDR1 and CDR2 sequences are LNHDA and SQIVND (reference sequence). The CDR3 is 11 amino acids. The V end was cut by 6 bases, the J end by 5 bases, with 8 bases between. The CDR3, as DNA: TGTGCCAGTAGGCAGGGCGACGAGCAGTACTTC. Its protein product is CASRQGDEQYF.

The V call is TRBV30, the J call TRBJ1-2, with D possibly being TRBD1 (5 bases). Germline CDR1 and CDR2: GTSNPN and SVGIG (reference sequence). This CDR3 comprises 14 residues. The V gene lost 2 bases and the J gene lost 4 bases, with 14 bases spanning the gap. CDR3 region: CAWSSQAGTYGYTF. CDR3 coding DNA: TGTGCCTGGAGTAGTCAGGCGGGGACCTATGGCTACACCTTC. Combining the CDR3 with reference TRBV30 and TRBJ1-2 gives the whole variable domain SQTIHQWPATLVQPVGSPLSLECTVEGTSNPNLYWYRQAAGRGLQLLFYSVGIGQISSEVPQNLSASRPQDRQFILSSKKLLLSDSGFYLCAWSSQAGTYGYTFGSGTRLTVV.

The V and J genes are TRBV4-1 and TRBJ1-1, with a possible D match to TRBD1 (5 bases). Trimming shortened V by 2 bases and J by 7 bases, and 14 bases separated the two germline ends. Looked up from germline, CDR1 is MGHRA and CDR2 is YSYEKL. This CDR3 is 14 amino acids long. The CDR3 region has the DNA TGCGCCAGCAGCCAAAACCGTGGGGGGGATGAAGCTTTCTTT. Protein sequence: CASSQNRGGDEAFF.

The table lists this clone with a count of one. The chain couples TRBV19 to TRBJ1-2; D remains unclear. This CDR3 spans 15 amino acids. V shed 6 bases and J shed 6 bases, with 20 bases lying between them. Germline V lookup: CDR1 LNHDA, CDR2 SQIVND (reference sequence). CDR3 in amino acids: CASSRDIVSLDGYTF. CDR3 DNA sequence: TGTGCCAGTAGCCGCGACATAGTCAGTCTCGATGGCTACACCTTC.

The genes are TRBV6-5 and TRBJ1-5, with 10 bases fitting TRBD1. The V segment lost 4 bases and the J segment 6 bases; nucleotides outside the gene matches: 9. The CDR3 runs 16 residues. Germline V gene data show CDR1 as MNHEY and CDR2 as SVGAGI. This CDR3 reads CASSSRRTGGGQPQHF. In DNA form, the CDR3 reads TGTGCCAGCAGTTCGCGTCGGACAGGGGGAGGTCAGCCCCAGCATTTT.

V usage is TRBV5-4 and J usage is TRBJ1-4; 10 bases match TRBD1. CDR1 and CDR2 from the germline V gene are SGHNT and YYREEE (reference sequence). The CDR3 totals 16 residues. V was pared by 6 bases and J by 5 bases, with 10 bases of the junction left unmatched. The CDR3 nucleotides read TGTGCCAGCACCCTAAGGACAGGGGGGGGGAATGAAAAACTGTTTTTT. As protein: CASTLRTGGGNEKLFF.

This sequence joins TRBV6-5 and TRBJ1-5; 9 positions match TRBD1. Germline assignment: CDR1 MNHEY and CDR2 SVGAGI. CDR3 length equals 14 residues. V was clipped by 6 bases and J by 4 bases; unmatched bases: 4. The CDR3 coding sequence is TGTGCCAGCAGAGGACAGGGGATTAATCAGCCCCAGCATTTT. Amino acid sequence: CASRGQGINQPQHF.

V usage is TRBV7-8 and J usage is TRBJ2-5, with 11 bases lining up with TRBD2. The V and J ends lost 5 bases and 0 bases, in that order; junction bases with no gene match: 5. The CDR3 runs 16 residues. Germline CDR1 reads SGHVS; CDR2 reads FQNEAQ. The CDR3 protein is CASSPIAGGDQETQYF. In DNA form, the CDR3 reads TGTGCCAGCAGCCCAATAGCGGGGGGGGACCAAGAGACCCAGTACTTC. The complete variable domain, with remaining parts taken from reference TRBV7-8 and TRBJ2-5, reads GAGVSQSPRYKVAKRGQDVALRCDPISGHVSLFWYQQALGQGPEFLTYFQNEAQLDKSGLPSDRFFAERPEGSVSTLKIQRTQQEDSAVYLCASSPIAGGDQETQYFGPGTRLLVL.

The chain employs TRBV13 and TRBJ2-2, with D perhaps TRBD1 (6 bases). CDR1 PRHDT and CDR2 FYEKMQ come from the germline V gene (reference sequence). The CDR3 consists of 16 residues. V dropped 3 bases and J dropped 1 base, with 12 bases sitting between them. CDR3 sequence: CASSFPDRQNTGELFF. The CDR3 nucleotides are TGTGCCAGCAGCTTCCCTGACAGGCAGAACACCGGGGAGCTGTTTTTT.

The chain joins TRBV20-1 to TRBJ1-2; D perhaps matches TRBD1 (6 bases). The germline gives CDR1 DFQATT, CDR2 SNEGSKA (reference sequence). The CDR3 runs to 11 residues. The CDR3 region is CSALGHLSPTF. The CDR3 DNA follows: TGCAGCGCCCTGGGACACCTCAGTCCCACCTTC.

The CDR3 reads CASSFETGSGEKLFF. The CDR3 nucleotides are TGCGCCAGCAGCTTCGAAACAGGGAGCGGTGAAAAACTGTTTTTT. The chain uses TRBV5-1 and TRBJ1-4; D might be TRBD1 (6 bases). Trimming pared 2 bases from V and 7 bases from J, leaving 15 bases between. The CDR3 is 15 amino acids. Germline V gene lookup returns CDR1 SGHRS and CDR2 YFSETQ.

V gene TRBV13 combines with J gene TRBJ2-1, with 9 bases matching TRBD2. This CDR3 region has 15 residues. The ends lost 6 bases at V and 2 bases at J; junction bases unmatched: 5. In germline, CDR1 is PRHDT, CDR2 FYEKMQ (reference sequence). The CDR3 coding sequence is TGTGCCAGCAGTTCTCTAGCGGGGACCTACAATGAGCAGTTCTTC. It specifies CASSSLAGTYNEQFF.

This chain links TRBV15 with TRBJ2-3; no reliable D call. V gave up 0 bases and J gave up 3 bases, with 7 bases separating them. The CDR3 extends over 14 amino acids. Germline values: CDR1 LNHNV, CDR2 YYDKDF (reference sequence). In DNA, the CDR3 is TGTGCCACCAGCAGAGATCAAGAGACAGATACGCAGTATTTT. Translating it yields CATSRDQETDTQYF.

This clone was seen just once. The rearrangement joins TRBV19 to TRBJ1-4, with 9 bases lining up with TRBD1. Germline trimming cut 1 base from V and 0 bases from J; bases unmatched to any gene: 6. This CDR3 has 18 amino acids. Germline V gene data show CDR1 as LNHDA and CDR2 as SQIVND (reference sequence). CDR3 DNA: TGTGCCAGTAGTATAGGGGGGACAGGGCGCGCAACTAATGAAAAACTGTTTTTT. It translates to CASSIGGTGRATNEKLFF. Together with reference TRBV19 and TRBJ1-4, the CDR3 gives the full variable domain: DGGITQSPKYLFRKEGQNVTLSCEQNLNHDAMYWYRQDPGQGLRLIYYSQIVNDFQKGDIAEGYSVSREKKESFPLTVTSAQKNPTAFYLCASSIGGTGRATNEKLFFGSGTQLSVL.

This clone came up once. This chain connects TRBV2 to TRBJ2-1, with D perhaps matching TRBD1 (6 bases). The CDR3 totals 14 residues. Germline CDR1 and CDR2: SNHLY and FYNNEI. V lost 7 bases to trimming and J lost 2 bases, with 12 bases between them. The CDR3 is CASNEQGTYNEQFF. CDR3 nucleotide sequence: TGTGCCAGCAATGAGCAGGGGACCTACAATGAGCAGTTCTTC.

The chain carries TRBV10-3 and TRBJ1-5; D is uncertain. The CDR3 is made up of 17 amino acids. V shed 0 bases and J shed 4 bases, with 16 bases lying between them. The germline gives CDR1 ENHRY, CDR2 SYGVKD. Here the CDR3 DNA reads TGTGCCATCAGTGAGTCTGGAGGGTTTGGGTTTAATCAGCCCCAGCATTTT. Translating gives CAISESGGFGFNQPQHF.

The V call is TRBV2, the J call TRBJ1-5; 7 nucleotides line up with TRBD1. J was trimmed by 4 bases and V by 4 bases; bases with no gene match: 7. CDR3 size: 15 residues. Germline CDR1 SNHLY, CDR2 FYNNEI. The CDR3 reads CASSASDRSNQPQHF. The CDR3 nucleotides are TGTGCCAGCAGTGCGTCGGACAGGAGTAATCAGCCCCAGCATTTT.

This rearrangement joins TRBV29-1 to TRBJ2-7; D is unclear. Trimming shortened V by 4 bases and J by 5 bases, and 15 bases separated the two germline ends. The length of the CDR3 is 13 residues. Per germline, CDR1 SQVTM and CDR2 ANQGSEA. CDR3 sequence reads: CSVGDTVVHEQYF. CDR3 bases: TGCAGCGTTGGAGACACGGTGGTCCACGAGCAGTACTTC.

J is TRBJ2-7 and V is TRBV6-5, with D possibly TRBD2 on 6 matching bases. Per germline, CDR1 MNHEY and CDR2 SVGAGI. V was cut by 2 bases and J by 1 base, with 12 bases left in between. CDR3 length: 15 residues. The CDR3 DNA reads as TGTGCCAGCAGTTACGGGGTCGGGAGATCCTACGAGCAGTACTTC. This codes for CASSYGVGRSYEQYF.

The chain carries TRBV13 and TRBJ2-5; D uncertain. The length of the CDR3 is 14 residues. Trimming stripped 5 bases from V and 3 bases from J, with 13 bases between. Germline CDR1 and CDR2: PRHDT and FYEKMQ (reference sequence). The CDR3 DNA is TGTGCCAGCAGCCCACCATGGCCAGAAGAGACCCAGTACTTC. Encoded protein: CASSPPWPEETQYF.

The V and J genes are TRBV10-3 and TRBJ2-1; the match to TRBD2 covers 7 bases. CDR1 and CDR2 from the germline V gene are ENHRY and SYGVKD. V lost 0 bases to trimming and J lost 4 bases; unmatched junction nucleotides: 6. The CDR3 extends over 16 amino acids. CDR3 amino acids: CAISESGGGPYNEQFF. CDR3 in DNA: TGTGCCATCAGTGAGTCGGGCGGGGGACCTTACAATGAGCAGTTCTTC.

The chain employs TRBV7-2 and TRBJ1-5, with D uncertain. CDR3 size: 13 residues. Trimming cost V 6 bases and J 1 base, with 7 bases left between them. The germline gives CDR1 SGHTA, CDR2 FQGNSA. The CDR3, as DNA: TGTGCCAGCAGTGGACTCAGCAATCAGCCCCAGCATTTT. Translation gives CASSGLSNQPQHF.

The DNA for the CDR3 is TGTGCCAGCAGCGAAGAGGAAGGGGGCGCGGGAGAGACCCAGTACTTC. Translation: CASSEEEGGAGETQYF. V usage is TRBV9 and J usage is TRBJ2-5; 7 positions agree with TRBD1. Germline V CDR1 and CDR2: SGDLS, YYNGEE. Trimming removed 3 bases from V and 4 bases from J; junction bases left unmatched: 12. This CDR3 is 16 amino acids long.

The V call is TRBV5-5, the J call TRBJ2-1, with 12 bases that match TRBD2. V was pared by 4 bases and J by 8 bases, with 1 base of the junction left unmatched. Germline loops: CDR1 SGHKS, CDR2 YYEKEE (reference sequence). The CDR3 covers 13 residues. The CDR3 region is CASSLAGGHEQFF. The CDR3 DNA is TGTGCCAGCAGCCTAGCGGGGGGGCATGAGCAGTTCTTC.